Listed below are T cell receptor beta chains from one sample, sequenced in a study of cytomegalovirus exposure and HLA in healthy donors. The method was immunoSEQ multiplex PCR; TCRdb's version includes in-frame clones alone and lacks a portion of them. The table records 150,000 to 200,000 clones, around four fifths of them present only once. Sequencing input: PBMCs. The origin of the receptors is a man aged 25 to 45 in good health and CMV-seronegative. Both conserved end residues are part of each CDR3. D genes are given only for firm matches. Clone size is shown for a subset of rows, as once, few, many or a class of expanded clone.

v_gene	d_gene	len	j_gene	abundance	CDR3nt	CDR3aa
TRBV4-3	NA	16	TRBJ1-6	few	TGCGCCAGCAGCCAAGGGTCGGCAGGTGATAATTCACCCCTCCACTTT	CASSQGSAGDNSPLHF
TRBV5-4	NA	13	TRBJ2-2	NA	TGTGCCAGCAGCTACAGCAGGACCGGGGAGCTGTTTTTT	CASSYSRTGELFF
TRBV15	TRBD2	15	TRBJ2-5	once	TGTGCCACCAGCCGTTCTAGTACTAGCGGAGAGACCCAGTACTTC	CATSRSSTSGETQYF
TRBV15	NA	15	TRBJ1-3	NA	TGTGCCACCAGCAGAGACGGGAGCTCTGGAAACACCATATATTTT	CATSRDGSSGNTIYF
TRBV9	TRBD1	14	TRBJ2-1	few	TGTGCCAGCAGCCCCGAAGGACAGGTCAATGAGCAGTTCTTC	CASSPEGQVNEQFF
TRBV30	NA	14	TRBJ1-5	NA	TGTGCCTGGGCCGGGACACCTAGCAATCAGCCCCAGCATTTT	CAWAGTPSNQPQHF
TRBV28	TRBD1	15	TRBJ2-5	NA	TGTGCCAGCAGTTATACAGGGGGCGATCGGGAGACCCAGTACTTC	CASSYTGGDRETQYF
TRBV9	NA	16	TRBJ1-6	NA	TGTGCCAGCAGCGTAGGGCTCCCGGCGGGAAATTCACCCCTCCACTTT	CASSVGLPAGNSPLHF
TRBV9	NA	15	TRBJ2-1	NA	TGTGCCAGCAGCGTAGCTAGCGCCTTAGACAATGAGCAGTTCTTC	CASSVASALDNEQFF
TRBV5-1	NA	14	TRBJ2-2	NA	TGCGCCAGCAGCTTGGATCTTAACACCGGGGAGCTGTTTTTT	CASSLDLNTGELFF
TRBV5-4	NA	16	TRBJ2-1	NA	TGTGCCAGCAGCTTGTTCGTAGTGGGCCAGGGTCATGAGCAGTTCTTC	CASSLFVVGQGHEQFF
TRBV6-5	TRBD2	14	TRBJ2-7	NA	TGTGCCAGCAGTTACACGGGGGGTATCTACGAGCAGTACTTC	CASSYTGGIYEQYF
TRBV28	NA	15	TRBJ1-5	NA	TGTGCCAGCAGTGCGACAGGCCCGATTGATCAGCCCCAGCATTTT	CASSATGPIDQPQHF
TRBV5-6	NA	15	TRBJ1-5	NA	TGTGCCAGCAGCTTGTACATTCTTAGCAATCAGCCCCAGCATTTT	CASSLYILSNQPQHF
TRBV6-6	NA	15	TRBJ1-6	few	TGTGCCAGCAGCCCTCGGAGCGTCGGCAATTCACCCCTCCACTTT	CASSPRSVGNSPLHF
TRBV15	TRBD2	14	TRBJ2-7	NA	TGTGCCACCAGCAGAGCGCGGGGGGCCGGCGAGCAGTACTTC	CATSRARGAGEQYF
TRBV29-1	NA	15	TRBJ1-3	NA	TGCAGCGTTGGGCTTCACAGCATTATGGGAAACACCATATATTTT	CSVGLHSIMGNTIYF
TRBV6-1	NA	14	TRBJ2-5	NA	TGTGCCAGCAGTGCGATGTGGGGCGGAGAGACCCAGTACTTC	CASSAMWGGETQYF
TRBV15	NA	12	TRBJ2-7	NA	TGTGCCACCAGCATACAGGGTGACGAGCAGTACTTC	CATSIQGDEQYF
TRBV7-9	NA	15	TRBJ2-1	NA	TGTGCCAGCAGTTACGTCCTAGACGCTAACAATGAGCAGTTCTTC	CASSYVLDANNEQFF
TRBV7-9	NA	14	TRBJ1-4	NA	TGTGCCAGCACCGTACCAGGATTTGGAGAAAAACTGTTTTTT	CASTVPGFGEKLFF
TRBV7-2	TRBD2	15	TRBJ2-7	NA	TGTGCCAGCAGCAAGACCCCGGGGGGTACCTACGAGCAGTACTTC	CASSKTPGGTYEQYF
TRBV15	TRBD2	15	TRBJ2-3	few	TGTGCCACCAGCAATGGGCGGGAGGAGGAAGATACGCAGTATTTT	CATSNGREEEDTQYF
TRBV5-4	NA	13	TRBJ1-1	NA	TGTGCCAGCACCTGGGGGGGGAAGACTGAAGCTTTCTTT	CASTWGGKTEAFF
TRBV7-9	NA	12	TRBJ2-7	NA	TGTGCCAGCAGTGGTGGCCCCTACGAGCAGTACTTC	CASSGGPYEQYF
TRBV5-1	TRBD2	18	TRBJ2-3	NA	TGCGCCAGCAGCTTGGCTAGCGGGGGGGCCGGGGGCCCAGATACGCAGTATTTT	CASSLASGGAGGPDTQYF
TRBV5-1	TRBD2	16	TRBJ2-7	NA	TGCGCCAGCAGAGAATCCAGGGAGGGAACTGACTACGAGCAGTACTTC	CASRESREGTDYEQYF
TRBV18	NA	14	TRBJ1-2	NA	TGTGCCAGCTCACCGTCTGGACAGACGTATGGCTACACCTTC	CASSPSGQTYGYTF
TRBV28	TRBD2	17	TRBJ2-1	NA	TGTGCCAGCAGTTTCGCCCCAGCGGGAGGGCCCTACAATGAGCAGTTCTTC	CASSFAPAGGPYNEQFF
TRBV10-3	TRBD1	14	TRBJ1-4	few	TGTGCCATCGGGAAGGGGGCTGCTAATGAAAAACTGTTTTTT	CAIGKGAANEKLFF
TRBV4-2	TRBD2	14	TRBJ2-1	NA	TGTGCCAGCAGCCAAATTACTAGCGGACAATACCAGTTCTTC	CASSQITSGQYQFF